What follows is one TCR beta chain and its context. Under the authors' procedure: Estimates of nucleated cell counts were drawn from the amplification of reference gene primers. Assay: immunoSEQ multiplex PCR; the TCRdb copy retains only in-frame clones and omits some. For V, J and clone size, that table is used; D and trimming come from the DNA. The table includes about 250,000 clones, around 85% detected once. This sample stems from a study of blood T cell repertoires in COVID-19. The Seattle site enrolled patients during active infection and followed them longitudinally. The CDR3 sequence is 16 residues long. The trim removed 6 bases at V and 0 bases at J, leaving 4 bases unmatched. Germline CDR1 reads MNHEY; CDR2 reads SMNVEV (reference sequence).

The TCR comes from a human donor with COVID-19, enrolled during active disease. The donor label of this sample is uncertain. The V and J genes are TRBV27 and TRBJ2-6, with 8 bases lining up with TRBD1. The sequenced sample was peripheral blood. The CDR3 DNA is TGTGCCAGCAGGAGACAGGGGCTCTCTGGGGCCAACGTCCTGACTTTC. Protein product: CASRRQGLSGANVLTF.